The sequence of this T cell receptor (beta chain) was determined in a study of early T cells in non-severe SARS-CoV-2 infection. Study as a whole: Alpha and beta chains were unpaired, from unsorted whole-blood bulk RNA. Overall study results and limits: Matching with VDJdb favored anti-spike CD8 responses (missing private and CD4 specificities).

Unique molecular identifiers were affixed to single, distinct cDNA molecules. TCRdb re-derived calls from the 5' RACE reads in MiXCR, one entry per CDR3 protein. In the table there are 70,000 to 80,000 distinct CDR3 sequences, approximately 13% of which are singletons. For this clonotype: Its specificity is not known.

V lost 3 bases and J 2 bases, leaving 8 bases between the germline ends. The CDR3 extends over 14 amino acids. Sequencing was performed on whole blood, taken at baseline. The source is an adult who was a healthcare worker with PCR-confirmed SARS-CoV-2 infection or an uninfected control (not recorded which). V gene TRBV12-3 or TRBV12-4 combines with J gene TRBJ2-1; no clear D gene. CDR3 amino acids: CASSLVGTYNEQFF. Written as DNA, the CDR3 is TGTGCCAGCAGTTTGGTGGGTACCTACAATGAGCAGTTCTTC.